A single sample is the source of the 22 T cell receptor beta chains below, sequenced in a study of blood T cell repertoires in COVID-19. Sequencing was performed with immunoSEQ multiplex PCR; in TCRdb, only in-frame clones are kept and a portion is missing. The repertoire holds fewer than 200,000 clones, approximately 85% seen once, with 0.95% to 1.5% in the top ten. The source material was peripheral blood. Source of these receptors: a man aged 55-75 years who had recovered from COVID-19.

For the CDR3, the DNA is TGTGCCAGTAGTATAGAGGCAGGTAGAAATACGCAGTATTTT. Amino acids: CASSIEAGRNTQYF. This rearrangement joins TRBV19 to TRBJ2-3; D gene unclear. The germline gives CDR1 LNHDA, CDR2 SQIVND (reference sequence). V lost 0 bases to trimming and J lost 7 bases, with 11 bases between them. The CDR3 is 14 amino acids.

This chain links TRBV25-1 with TRBJ1-1; TRBD1 aligns across 12 bases. J gave up 5 bases and V 4 bases, and 8 bases lay outside the gene matches. The CDR3 is 16 residues long. Germline-derived CDR1 and CDR2 are MGHDK and SYGVNS. The CDR3 spells CASSGGQGAVGTEAFF. The CDR3 DNA is TGTGCCAGCAGTGGGGGACAGGGGGCGGTGGGGACTGAAGCTTTCTTT.

The J gene is TRBJ2-5, the V gene TRBV10-3; tentatively, D is TRBD1 (6 bases). This CDR3 has 14 residues. V was cut by 2 bases and J by 4 bases, with 11 bases left in between. The germline V gene encodes CDR1 ENHRY and CDR2 SYGVKD. The DNA of the CDR3 is TGTGCCATCAGTGAGACAGGGACGGGAGAGACCCAGTACTTC. Translation: CAISETGTGETQYF.

This clone showed up just a few times. J is TRBJ2-2 and V is TRBV7-9; D is undetermined. The CDR3 is 13 amino acids. Trimming left V 7 bases short and J 4 bases short, with 10 bases between. The germline gives CDR1 SEHNR, CDR2 FQNEAQ (reference sequence). CDR3 loop: CASIPWATGELFF. Written as DNA, the CDR3 is TGTGCCAGCATCCCCTGGGCCACCGGGGAGCTGTTTTTT.

This sequence joins TRBV30 and TRBJ2-3; 10 nucleotides line up with TRBD2. There are 16 residues in the CDR3. The junction had 7 bases not matched to a gene; V was cut back by 2 bases and J by 2 bases. The germline V gene encodes CDR1 GTSNPN and CDR2 SVGIG (reference sequence). The CDR3 bases are TGTGCCTGGAGTCCCTCTAGCGGGGGACTCACAGATACGCAGTATTTT. Protein sequence: CAWSPSSGGLTDTQYF.

This chain uses TRBV7-6 with TRBJ2-2; TRBD1 is a possible D gene (6 bases). Trimming stripped 5 bases from V and 0 bases from J, with 19 bases between. The CDR3 runs 18 residues. Germline V gene lookup returns CDR1 SGHVS and CDR2 FNYEAQ. The CDR3 DNA reads as TGTGCCAGCAGCCCACACAGAATTCAGGGGACGAACACCGGGGAGCTGTTTTTT. Protein sequence: CASSPHRIQGTNTGELFF.

CDR3 nucleotides: TGTGCCAGCAGTGAAGAGGGACTAGGAAAGGGTGAGCAGTTCTTC. This translates into CASSEEGLGKGEQFF. V is TRBV25-1 and J is TRBJ2-1; TRBD2 agrees at 8 bases. The CDR3 sequence is 15 residues long. Germline CDR1 reads MGHDK; CDR2 reads SYGVNS. V trimming: 2 bases; J trimming: 9 bases; junction bases outside the gene matches: 9.

The CDR3 spells CASSYSNNYEQYF. In DNA, the CDR3 is TGTGCCAGCAGTTACTCGAACAACTACGAGCAGTACTTC. This chain joins TRBV6-2 or TRBV6-3 and TRBJ2-7, with D hard to call. The CDR3 is made up of 13 amino acids. Trimming removed 0 bases at V and 3 bases at J, with 6 bases between. Per the germline V gene, CDR1 is MNHEY and CDR2 is SVGEGT.

The chain couples TRBV7-3 to TRBJ2-1, with a weak D call TRBD2 (7 bases). Deletions cut 0 bases from V and 5 bases from J, with 11 bases between. This CDR3 spans 15 amino acids. CDR1 is SGHTA and CDR2 is FQGTGA in the germline V gene. CDR3: CASSLTGGPNNEQFF. Written as DNA, the CDR3 is TGTGCCAGCAGCTTAACCGGGGGGCCCAACAATGAGCAGTTCTTC.

At least ten counts were recorded for this clone. V gene TRBV7-9 combines with J gene TRBJ1-5; 7 bases fit TRBD1. Trimming took 5 bases from V and 7 from J; bases not matched to a gene: 11. Germline CDR1 and CDR2: SEHNR and FQNEAQ (reference sequence). The CDR3 extends over 15 amino acids. The CDR3 DNA sequence: TGTGCCAGCAGCGGACTCGACAGGGCGGGGCAGCCCCAGCATTTT. This gives the protein CASSGLDRAGQPQHF.

This chain uses TRBV6-5 with TRBJ1-4; D is unclear. The CDR3 has 11 residues. The V end was cut by 5 bases, the J end by 4 bases, with 2 bases between. Germline values: CDR1 MNHEY, CDR2 SVGAGI. DNA for the CDR3: TGTGCCAGCAGTCTTAATGAAAAACTGTTTTTT. Its translation is CASSLNEKLFF.

The gene calls are TRBV6-5 and TRBJ1-1, with D possibly TRBD1 on 5 matching bases. Germline values: CDR1 MNHEY, CDR2 SVGAGI. The CDR3 is made up of 16 amino acids. V was shortened by 2 bases and J by 5 bases, with 18 bases between the two germline ends. The CDR3 bases are TGTGCCAGCAGTTACGCTACTACAGGCGGTCGGACTGAAGCTTTCTTT. Protein: CASSYATTGGRTEAFF.

J is TRBJ2-5 and V is TRBV3-1 (or the pseudogene TRBV3-2); D perhaps matches TRBD2 (6 bases). Germline CDR1 and CDR2: LGHDT and YNNKEL (reference sequence). The ends were cut back, 1 base at V and 5 bases at J, with 11 bases in the middle. The CDR3 totals 14 residues. DNA of the CDR3: TGTGCCAGCAGCCAAGCGAGCGGAGGGGAGACCCAGTACTTC. Translation gives CASSQASGGETQYF.

Regarding this clone: The sample holds other DNA sequences that translate to the same CDR3. The chain employs TRBV19 and TRBJ2-5, with TRBD2 identical over 7 bases. The CDR3 contains 13 residues. J was trimmed by 3 bases and V by 8 bases; bases with no gene match: 6. CDR1 LNHDA and CDR2 SQIVND come from the germline V gene (reference sequence). The CDR3 nucleotides read TGTGCCAGTGGCGGGGGACGGAAAGAGACCCAGTACTTC. It specifies CASGGGRKETQYF.

The chain couples TRBV14 to TRBJ1-4; TRBD1 might be the D (6 bases). This CDR3 region has 16 residues. V lost 0 bases, J lost 4 bases, and 12 bases lay in between. CDR1 is SGHDN, CDR2 FVKESK, per germline. The CDR3 sequence: CASSQDLGGINEKLFF. The CDR3 bases are TGTGCCAGCAGCCAAGATCTAGGGGGAATTAATGAAAAACTGTTTTTT.

V is TRBV7-9 and J is TRBJ2-5, with 9 bases that match TRBD2. The germline gives CDR1 SEHNR, CDR2 FQNEAQ (reference sequence). CDR3 length: 16 residues. V lost 5 bases to trimming and J lost 2 bases; unmatched junction nucleotides: 9. The CDR3 DNA reads TGTGCCAGCAGCGTCGTGCTAGCGGGGTGGCAAGAGACCCAGTACTTC. As protein: CASSVVLAGWQETQYF.

This chain links TRBV11-3 with TRBJ1-5; D is unresolved. Germline V lookup: CDR1 SGHNT, CDR2 YENEEA. Deletions cut 0 bases from V and 7 bases from J, with 7 bases between. The CDR3 runs 13 residues. CDR3 coding DNA: TGTGCCAGCAGCTTAGATTCGAGCCAGCCCCAGCATTTT. Amino acid sequence: CASSLDSSQPQHF.

In this sample, this clone turned up a few times. V usage is TRBV2 and J usage is TRBJ1-1; 9 positions agree with TRBD1. The CDR3 length is 14 residues. Losses at the gene ends were 6 bases for V and 5 bases for J; bases not matched to a gene: 7. Per germline, CDR1 SNHLY and CDR2 FYNNEI. CDR3 DNA sequence: TGTGCCAGCAGGGCCGGGACAGGGCCGACTGAAGCTTTCTTT. Encoded protein: CASRAGTGPTEAFF.

The rearrangement joins TRBV5-8 to TRBJ1-5; a possible D gene is TRBD1 (6 bases). Germline assignment: CDR1 SGHTS and CDR2 YDEGEE. The CDR3 covers 15 residues. Trimming took off 4 bases at V and 5 bases at J, with 16 bases between the two ends. The CDR3 reads CASSPVQGKYQPQHF. The CDR3 region has the DNA TGTGCCAGCAGCCCCGTACAGGGAAAATATCAGCCCCAGCATTTT.

This clone was observed a single time. J is TRBJ1-2 and V is TRBV18; possible D gene TRBD1, 6 bases. V lost 3 bases, J lost 1 base, and 18 bases lay in between. CDR3 length: 17 amino acids. Per germline, CDR1 KGHSH and CDR2 LQKENI. The CDR3 nucleotides are TGTGCCAGCTCACCGGTAACAGGGTCCAGAGATAACTATGGCTACACCTTC. It yields the protein CASSPVTGSRDNYGYTF.

The chain has TRBV7-3 and TRBJ2-2; D gene unclear. The V and J ends lost 5 bases and 4 bases respectively, with 5 bases between them. The CDR3 loop spans 12 amino acids. CDR1 and CDR2 from the germline V gene are SGHTA and FQGTGA. The CDR3 loop is CASSPVTGELFF. CDR3 in DNA: TGTGCCAGCAGCCCAGTCACCGGGGAGCTGTTTTTT.

The chain links TRBV11-3 to TRBJ2-7; D is ambiguous. Trimming pared 5 bases from V and 3 bases from J, leaving 14 bases between. CDR1 is SGHNT, CDR2 YENEEA, per germline. The CDR3 totals 14 residues. The CDR3, as DNA: TGTGCCAGCAGCCCCGGTGAAGGAGTCTACGAGCAGTACTTC. It translates to CASSPGEGVYEQYF.